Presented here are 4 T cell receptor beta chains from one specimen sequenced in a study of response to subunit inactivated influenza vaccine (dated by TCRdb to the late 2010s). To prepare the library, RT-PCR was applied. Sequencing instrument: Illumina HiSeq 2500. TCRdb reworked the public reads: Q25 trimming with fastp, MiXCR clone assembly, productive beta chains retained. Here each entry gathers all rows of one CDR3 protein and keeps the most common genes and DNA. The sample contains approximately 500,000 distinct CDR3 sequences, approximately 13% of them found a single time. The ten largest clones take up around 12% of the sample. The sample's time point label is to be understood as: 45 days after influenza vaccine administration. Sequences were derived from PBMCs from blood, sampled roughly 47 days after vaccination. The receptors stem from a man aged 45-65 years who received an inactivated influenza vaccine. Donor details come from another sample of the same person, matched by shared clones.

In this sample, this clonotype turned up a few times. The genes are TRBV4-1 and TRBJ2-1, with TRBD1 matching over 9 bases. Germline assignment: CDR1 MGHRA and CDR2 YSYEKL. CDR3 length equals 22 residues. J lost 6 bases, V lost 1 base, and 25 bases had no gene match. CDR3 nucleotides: TGCGCCAGCAGCCAAGGGACAGGGGCCTATGTCTGGAGCCCTGCAGAGGGCAATGAGCAGTTCTTC. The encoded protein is CASSQGTGAYVWSPAEGNEQFF.

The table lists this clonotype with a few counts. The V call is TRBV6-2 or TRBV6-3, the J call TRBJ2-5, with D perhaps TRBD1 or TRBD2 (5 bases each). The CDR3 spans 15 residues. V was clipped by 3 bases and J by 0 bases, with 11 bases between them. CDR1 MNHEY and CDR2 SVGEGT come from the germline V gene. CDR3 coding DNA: TGTGCCAGCAGTTATACAGGACTGTACCAAGAGACCCAGTACTTC. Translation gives CASSYTGLYQETQYF.

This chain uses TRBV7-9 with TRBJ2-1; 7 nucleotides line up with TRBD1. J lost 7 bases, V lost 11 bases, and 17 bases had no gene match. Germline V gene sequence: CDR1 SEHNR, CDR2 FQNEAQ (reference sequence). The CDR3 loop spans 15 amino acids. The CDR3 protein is CAGEVGGPIPNEQFF. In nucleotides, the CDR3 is TGTGCCGGTGAGGTAGGGGGCCCTATACCGAATGAGCAGTTCTTC.

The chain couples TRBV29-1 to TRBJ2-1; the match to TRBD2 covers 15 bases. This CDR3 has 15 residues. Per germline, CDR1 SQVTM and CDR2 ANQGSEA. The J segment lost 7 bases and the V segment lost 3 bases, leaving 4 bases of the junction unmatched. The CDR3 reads CSVDGLAGGENEQFF. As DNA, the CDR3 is TGCAGCGTTGACGGACTAGCGGGAGGGGAGAATGAGCAGTTCTTC.